This T cell receptor beta chain was sequenced for a study of cytomegalovirus exposure and HLA in healthy donors. About the study: For the approximately 360 genotyped donors, roughly 80% fell within the Caucasian-associated ancestry cluster. Points from the study as a whole: With later analysis, a missense DCLRE1C variant became linked to TCR beta V- and J-gene trimming. The authors confirmed in vitro that three CMV-associated chains were specific for CMV antigens.

The donors were healthy bone marrow donors. The primer mix had 60 Vbeta and 13 Jbeta primers. The protocol was immunoSEQ multiplex PCR, while the TCRdb copy is restricted to in-frame clones and leaves out a portion. Of 85,000 to 90,000 clones in the sample, around 85% were seen once. In the case of this clone: What it binds is unknown.

Germline V lookup: CDR1 SEHNR, CDR2 FQNEAQ (reference sequence). The CDR3 length is 16 residues. With V trimmed by 5 bases and J by 4 bases, 11 bases remained unmatched. This chain joins TRBV7-9 and TRBJ2-5, with 9 bases matching TRBD2. The sample was PBMCs. The TCR comes from a middle-aged man in good health and CMV-seropositive. The CDR3 region is CASSPSGGRAGETQYF. CDR3 bases: TGTGCCAGCAGCCCGTCGGGCGGGAGGGCTGGAGAGACCCAGTACTTC. The variable domain in full, completed from reference TRBV7-9 and TRBJ2-5, reads DTGVSQNPRHKITKRGQNVTFRCDPISEHNRLYWYRQTLGQGPEFLTYFQNEAQLEKSRLLSDRFSAERPKGSFSTLEIQRTEQGDSAMYLCASSPSGGRAGETQYFGPGTRLLVL.